These 30 T cell receptor beta chains were all obtained from the same sample, sequenced in a study of cytomegalovirus exposure and HLA in healthy donors. Primers for the PCR totalled 60 Vbeta and 13 Jbeta. Libraries were prepared by immunoSEQ multiplex PCR; TCRdb keeps only in-frame clonotypes and omits some of them. The profile covers under 250,000 clones, with just under 80% appearing a single time and about 0.47% taken by the ten largest. The sample comprised PBMCs. The receptors come from a boy younger than 18 in good health and CMV-seronegative.

Notes on this clone: One end of the junction does not line up with germline, which may come from a read error. The chain employs TRBV9 and TRBJ1-2; D is uncertain. This CDR3 contains 9 residues. Per germline, CDR1 SGDLS and CDR2 YYNGEE. CDR3 protein: CAPSRRPHF. For the CDR3, the DNA is TGTGCCCCAAGTCGCAGGCCACACTTC.

The chain joins TRBV2 to TRBJ2-5; 7 nucleotides match TRBD1. The germline CDR1 and CDR2 sequences are SNHLY and FYNNEI. The CDR3 runs 14 residues. Germline trimming cut 6 bases from V and 11 bases from J; bases unmatched to any gene: 15. The CDR3 DNA reads as TGTGCCAGCAGGACCGGGACAGTGACGAAGGAGCAGTACTTC. This encodes CASRTGTVTKEQYF.

The rearrangement joins TRBV28 to TRBJ1-2; TRBD1 matches 7 bases. The V gene's germline CDR1 is MDHEN and CDR2 SYDVKM. The J segment lost 4 bases and the V segment lost 2 bases, leaving 4 bases of the junction unmatched. CDR3 size: 14 residues. CDR3 residues: CASSLPGTAYGYTF. Written as DNA, the CDR3 is TGTGCCAGCAGTTTACCCGGGACAGCCTATGGCTACACCTTC.

V is TRBV10-3 and J is TRBJ1-2, with D possibly matching TRBD1 (5 bases). Germline CDR1 reads ENHRY; CDR2 reads SYGVKD. V was pared by 6 bases and J by 8 bases, with 16 bases between. The CDR3 totals 13 residues. DNA for the CDR3: TGTGCCATCAGGGACAACGACAGAGACGGCTACACCTTC. This gives the protein CAIRDNDRDGYTF.

V and J are TRBV19 and TRBJ2-7; 8 positions match TRBD1. V lost 9 bases and J lost 7; bases outside the gene matches: 5. The V gene's germline CDR1 is LNHDA and CDR2 SQIVND (reference sequence). The CDR3 totals 11 residues. The CDR3: CASYDRGEQYF. The CDR3 DNA is TGTGCCAGCTATGACAGGGGAGAGCAGTACTTC.

The V gene is TRBV6-1, the J gene TRBJ2-7; D is possibly TRBD1 (5 bases). V lost 10 bases, J lost 6 bases, and 16 bases lay in between. The CDR3 spans 12 residues. Germline assignment: CDR1 MNHNS and CDR2 SASEGT. The CDR3, as DNA: TGTGCCACCCAAAGGACACCCCTCGAGCAGTACTTC. It translates to CATQRTPLEQYF.

The chain employs TRBV5-6 and TRBJ2-3; TRBD1 agrees at 11 bases. This CDR3 comprises 15 residues. V lost 2 bases, J lost 8 bases, and 7 bases stayed unmatched. Per germline, CDR1 SGHDT and CDR2 YYEEEE. The DNA of the CDR3 is TGTGCCAGCAGCTTCGGGACAGGGGGAGGGGGTACGCAGTATTTT. This codes for CASSFGTGGGGTQYF.

The V gene is TRBV5-1, the J gene TRBJ2-5, with D perhaps TRBD1 (6 bases). The end of the DNA fits TRBJ2-7 better, so the J call may be wrong. This CDR3 contains 14 residues. The germline gives CDR1 SGHRS, CDR2 YFSETQ. This CDR3 is CASSHPEQGYEQYF. Here the CDR3 DNA reads TGCGCCAGCAGCCACCCGGAACAGGGATACGAGCAGTACTTC.

The rearrangement uses TRBV19 and TRBJ2-5; 12 bases fit TRBD2. Germline loops: CDR1 LNHDA, CDR2 SQIVND (reference sequence). The CDR3 totals 16 residues. With 5 bases clipped from V and 5 bases from J, the junction kept 9 bases outside the gene matches. The CDR3 DNA is TGTGCCAGTAGTTCATTTGCGACTAGCGGGGGCGAGACCCAGTACTTC. This gives the protein CASSSFATSGGETQYF.

This chain connects TRBV2 to TRBJ1-1; TRBD1 matches 8 bases. Germline CDR1 reads SNHLY; CDR2 reads FYNNEI. The CDR3 spans 11 residues. The V gene end was trimmed by 4 bases and the J gene end by 10 bases; junction bases not matched to a gene: 2. CDR3 DNA: TGTGCCAGCAGTGCAGGGGGCATAGCTTTCTTT. Amino acids: CASSAGGIAFF.

This rearrangement joins TRBV7-2 to TRBJ2-7; D perhaps matches TRBD1 (5 bases). Germline V gene sequence: CDR1 SGHTA, CDR2 FQGNSA. V lost 1 base and J lost 6, with 10 bases in between. The CDR3 consists of 13 residues. CDR3 residues: CASSLVVGREQYF. CDR3 bases: TGTGCCAGCAGCTTAGTAGTGGGGCGCGAGCAGTACTTC.

V and J are TRBV6-5 and TRBJ1-5, with D possibly matching TRBD1 (6 bases). CDR1 and CDR2 from the germline V gene are MNHEY and SVGAGI. The CDR3 consists of 13 residues. Trimming left V 6 bases short and J 6 bases short, with 12 bases between. This chain's CDR3 is CASRSGEGQPQHF. CDR3 DNA sequence: TGTGCCAGCAGGTCAGGGGAGGGTCAGCCCCAGCATTTT.

This chain links TRBV19 with TRBJ2-1, with 8 bases fitting TRBD2. The germline gives CDR1 LNHDA, CDR2 SQIVND (reference sequence). This CDR3 is built from 13 residues. Losses at the gene ends were 6 bases for V and 7 bases for J; bases not matched to a gene: 5. CDR3 sequence: CASSPGLENEQFF. CDR3 bases: TGTGCCAGTAGCCCGGGACTAGAGAATGAGCAGTTCTTC.

The chain uses TRBV5-5 and TRBJ2-7, with TRBD1 identical over 10 bases. Germline V gene sequence: CDR1 SGHKS, CDR2 YYEKEE (reference sequence). The CDR3 has 15 amino acids. The V and J ends lost 3 bases and 3 bases, in that order; junction bases with no gene match: 6. The CDR3 nucleotides read TGTGCCAGCAGCTACGGGACAGGGGAGTACTACGAGCAGTACTTC. Translation gives CASSYGTGEYYEQYF. The variable domain in full, with the rest retrieved from reference TRBV5-5 and TRBJ2-7, is DAGVTQSPTHLIKTRGQQVTLRCSPISGHKSVSWYQQVLGQGPQFIFQYYEKEERGRGNFPDRFSARQFPNYSSELNVNALLLGDSALYLCASSYGTGEYYEQYFGPGTRLTVT.

The chain joins TRBV7-2 to TRBJ1-2; 7 bases are shared with TRBD1. This CDR3 has 15 residues. After removal of 1 base from V and 5 bases from J, the junction contained 7 bases not matched to a gene. Germline CDR1 and CDR2: SGHTA and FQGNSA. This CDR3 is CASSLVLTGTYGYTF. The CDR3, as DNA: TGTGCCAGCAGCTTAGTCCTGACAGGGACATATGGCTACACCTTC.

The V gene is TRBV18, the J gene TRBJ2-5; possibly TRBD1 for D (6 bases). Trimming removed 2 bases at V and 7 bases at J, with 14 bases between. CDR3 length: 14 residues. Germline CDR1 is KGHSH and CDR2 is LQKENI. CDR3 coding DNA: TGTGCCAGCTCACCAAGACAGGTCGAAGGGACCCAGTACTTC. It codes for CASSPRQVEGTQYF. The whole variable domain, remainder taken from reference TRBV18 and TRBJ2-5, is NAGVMQNPRHLVRRRGQEARLRCSPMKGHSHVYWYRQLPEEGLKFMVYLQKENIIDESGMPKERFSAEFPKEGPSILRIQQVVRGDSAAYFCASSPRQVEGTQYFGPGTRLLVL.

The rearrangement uses TRBV4-1 and TRBJ1-4; possibly TRBD1 for D (5 bases). The CDR3 consists of 14 residues. CDR1 and CDR2 (germline): MGHRA, YSYEKL. V shed 4 bases and J shed 5 bases, with 11 bases lying between them. The CDR3 nucleotides read TGCGCCAGCAGCCTGACAGTCAGAAATGAAAAACTGTTTTTT. As protein: CASSLTVRNEKLFF.

This clone was detected once. J is TRBJ2-5 and V is TRBV5-4, with D possibly being TRBD1 (6 bases). This CDR3 spans 13 amino acids. Germline V lookup: CDR1 SGHNT, CDR2 YYREEE (reference sequence). Deletions cut 1 base from V and 4 bases from J, with 8 bases between. The CDR3 DNA is TGTGCCAGCAGCTTGAGGGGGATAGAGACCCAGTACTTC. It codes for CASSLRGIETQYF.

In this sample, this clone turned up once. The gene calls are TRBV6-1 and TRBJ1-1; D not resolved. CDR1 and CDR2 from the germline V gene are MNHNS and SASEGT. This CDR3 has 13 amino acids. The V and J ends lost 5 bases and 1 base respectively, with 8 bases between them. DNA for the CDR3: TGTGCCAGCAGTCCTCGAGGGAACACTGAAGCTTTCTTT. It is translated as CASSPRGNTEAFF.

The genes are TRBV6-5 and TRBJ1-2; no definite D call. In germline, CDR1 is MNHEY, CDR2 SVGAGI. Trimming removed 0 bases from V and 6 bases from J, with 17 bases in between. The CDR3 spans 16 residues. CDR3 nucleotides: TGTGCCAGCAGTTACTCGAAGAGGGAAACCCTCCATGGCTACACCTTC. Translation: CASSYSKRETLHGYTF.

The rearrangement links TRBV11-2 to TRBJ2-7, with no clear D. Germline V lookup: CDR1 SGHAT, CDR2 FQNNGV. Trimming stripped 1 base from V and 3 bases from J, with 7 bases between. The CDR3 has 13 residues. DNA of the CDR3: TGTGCCAGCAGCTTAGCCACTCTCTACGAGCAGTACTTC. Translating it yields CASSLATLYEQYF.

This chain uses TRBV4-1 with TRBJ2-1, with 13 bases fitting TRBD2. Germline lookup yields CDR1 MGHRA and CDR2 YSYEKL. V lost 3 bases and J lost 7; bases outside the gene matches: 3. This CDR3 is 15 amino acids long. This chain's CDR3 is CASSHLTSGRNEQFF. DNA of the CDR3: TGCGCCAGCAGCCACCTGACTAGCGGGAGGAATGAGCAGTTCTTC.

Note on this clone: Additional DNA sequences in this sample encode the identical CDR3. V and J are TRBV5-4 and TRBJ2-1, with TRBD2 matching over 7 bases. Germline-derived CDR1 and CDR2 are SGHNT and YYREEE (reference sequence). This CDR3 is built from 15 residues. V lost 0 bases, J lost 2 bases, and 2 bases stayed unmatched. The CDR3 sequence is CASSLDAGAYNEQFF. Here the CDR3 DNA reads TGTGCCAGCAGCTTGGACGCGGGAGCCTACAATGAGCAGTTCTTC.

The gene calls are TRBV10-3 and TRBJ2-7; D is ambiguous. The CDR3 is made up of 12 amino acids. Germline V gene sequence: CDR1 ENHRY, CDR2 SYGVKD. Trimming removed 2 bases at V and 3 bases at J, with 5 bases between. This chain's CDR3 is CAISEKLYEQYF. CDR3 coding DNA: TGTGCCATCAGTGAGAAGCTCTACGAGCAGTACTTC.

The chain combines TRBV30 with TRBJ2-5, with 16 bases lining up with TRBD2. Near its end, the DNA agrees better with TRBJ2-7, so the J call may be wrong. The CDR3 spans 19 residues. Germline CDR1 and CDR2: GTSNPN and SVGIG (reference sequence). The CDR3 nucleotides read TGTGCCTGGAACCTAGGGACTAGCGGGGGGGCAGTTAATATCTACGAGCAGTACTTC. Its protein product is CAWNLGTSGGAVNIYEQYF.

The chain joins TRBV6-1 to TRBJ2-7; 7 bases are shared with TRBD1. This CDR3 is 14 amino acids long. The V gene end was trimmed by 6 bases and the J gene end by 4 bases; junction bases not matched to a gene: 9. Germline CDR1 MNHNS, CDR2 SASEGT. The DNA of the CDR3 is TGTGCCAGCAGCGCTATCCCGGGACAGTACGAGCAGTACTTC. It translates to CASSAIPGQYEQYF.

This chain uses TRBV19 with TRBJ1-1; a possible D gene is TRBD1 (5 bases). This CDR3 region has 14 residues. Germline V gives CDR1 LNHDA, CDR2 SQIVND (reference sequence). Trimming cost V 7 bases and J 1 base, with 13 bases left between them. The CDR3 is CASTRGGANTEAFF. The CDR3 bases are TGTGCCAGTACCCGAGGCGGGGCGAACACTGAAGCTTTCTTT.

The chain combines TRBV6-6 with TRBJ2-7, with D perhaps matching TRBD1 (5 bases). In germline, CDR1 is MNHNY, CDR2 SVGAGI (reference sequence). Trimming cost V 4 bases and J 2 bases, with 9 bases left between them. This CDR3 comprises 13 residues. The CDR3 loop reads CASSSDSAYEQYF. Written as DNA, the CDR3 is TGTGCCAGCAGTTCAGACAGCGCCTACGAGCAGTACTTC.

The CDR3 coding sequence is TGTGCCAGCAGCCCCGCGTGGGGAGGGGAGAACACTGAAGCTTTCTTT. Its translation is CASSPAWGGENTEAFF. This chain links TRBV11-3 with TRBJ1-1, with a possible D match to TRBD1 (5 bases). In germline, CDR1 is SGHNT, CDR2 YENEEA. Trimming left V 5 bases short and J 1 base short, with 17 bases between. The CDR3 is made up of 16 amino acids.

The rearrangement links TRBV7-9 to TRBJ1-1; no definite D call. CDR3 length: 14 amino acids. Germline CDR1 reads SEHNR; CDR2 reads FQNEAQ (reference sequence). The ends were cut back, 0 bases at V and 0 bases at J, with 5 bases in the middle. The CDR3 sequence is CASSLAPVNTEAFF. The CDR3 DNA reads as TGTGCCAGCAGCTTAGCGCCGGTGAACACTGAAGCTTTCTTT.